Below, one T cell receptor beta chain is given with its context. This specimen comes from a study of cytomegalovirus exposure and HLA in healthy donors. The CDR3 totals 15 residues. The ends lost 2 bases at V and 4 bases at J; junction bases unmatched: 4. Germline V lookup: CDR1 ENHRY, CDR2 SYGVKD. Sequencing was performed with immunoSEQ multiplex PCR; in TCRdb, only in-frame clones are kept and a portion is missing. Among around 300,000 clones listed, approximately 83% were seen once. The sample consisted of PBMCs. This receptor was obtained from a woman younger than 35 in good health and CMV-seronegative. The chain carries TRBV10-3 and TRBJ1-5, with 8 bases identical to TRBD1. The CDR3 DNA reads TGTGCCATCAGTGAGACCGGGACAGGTAATCAGCCCCAGCATTTT. Its translation: CAISETGTGNQPQHF.